These 26 T cell receptor beta chains share one sample of origin, sequenced in a study of T cell clonality in common variable immunodeficiency. Repertoires were generated with immunoSEQ multiplex PCR, while TCRdb's copy carries only in-frame clones and drops some. The sample has about 34,000 clones, none seen only once. The sequenced sample was peripheral blood mononuclear cells. These receptors all stem from a person aged 18 to 75 in good health.

This clone occurred many times. The read terminates 3 residues before the CDR3 end, so the remaining end is supplied by the germline J gene. The chain employs TRBV7-9 and TRBJ2-7; TRBD2 aligns across 7 bases. CDR1 and CDR2 from the germline V gene are SEHNR and FQNEAQ (reference sequence). The CDR3 runs to 13 residues. Losses at the gene ends were 5 bases for V and 5 bases for J; bases not matched to a gene: 6. CDR3 loop: CASSASGLNEQYF. The DNA read from the CDR3 is TGTGCCAGCAGCGCTAGCGGCCTTAACGAG.

This clone is categorized as medium-sized (0.01 to 0.1%). Sequencing ends 3 residues short of the CDR3 end; the germline J gene provides the rest. The chain couples TRBV6-1 to TRBJ2-3, with D perhaps TRBD2 (5 bases). The CDR3 contains 13 residues. The V gene's germline CDR1 is MNHNS and CDR2 SASEGT. This chain's CDR3 is CASSEVPAETQYF. The CDR3 bases that were read are TGTGCCAGCAGTGAAGTCCCAGCGGAAACG.

In this sample, this clone turned up many times. The DNA ends 3 residues before the CDR3 does, and the rest of the CDR3 is filled in from the germline J gene. The V gene is TRBV20-1, the J gene TRBJ2-7, with TRBD1 matching 12 bases. This CDR3 spans 14 amino acids. Germline lookup yields CDR1 DFQATT and CDR2 SNEGSKA (reference sequence). J gave up 5 bases and V 6 bases, and 8 bases lay outside the gene matches. This CDR3 reads CSAKPGQGAHEQYF. Partial CDR3 DNA: TGCAGTGCAAAACCGGGACAGGGGGCCCACGAG.

This clone was detected ten times or more. CDR3 bases read: TGCAGTGCCGGAGGGGGTTCTGGAAACACC. Amino acids: CSAGGGSGNT. The complete CDR3 reads CSAGGGSGNTIYF. The chain recombines TRBV20-1 with TRBJ1-3; D is possibly TRBD1 (6 bases). The read comes to an end 3 residues before the CDR3 does, leaving the germline J gene to fill in the end. V lost 6 bases, J lost 1 base, and 10 bases lay in between. There are 13 residues in the CDR3. Germline lookup yields CDR1 DFQATT and CDR2 SNEGSKA (reference sequence).

In its sample, this clone was seen many times. The read halts 3 residues ahead of the CDR3 end, with the missing end drawn from the germline J gene. The gene calls are TRBV6-2 or TRBV6-3 and TRBJ2-1; TRBD1 matches 10 bases. The CDR3 spans 13 residues. Germline loops: CDR1 MNHEY, CDR2 SVGEGT. The V gene end was trimmed by 7 bases and the J gene end by 7 bases; junction bases not matched to a gene: 4. CDR3 sequence reads: CASTRGQGNEQFF. Partial CDR3 DNA: TGTGCCAGCACCCGGGGACAGGGGAATGAG.

This clone has at least ten counts. The read gets to within 3 residues of the CDR3 end, and the germline J gene fills in the rest. The chain recombines TRBV18 with TRBJ1-2; D gene unclear. CDR3 length: 14 residues. V was pared by 2 bases and J by 4 bases, with 11 bases between. In germline, CDR1 is KGHSH, CDR2 LQKENI. The part of the CDR3 DNA that was read is TGTGCCAGCTCACCAGATGGGCTCGTCTATGGC. Translation gives CASSPDGLVYG. The complete CDR3 protein is CASSPDGLVYGYTF.

This clone was picked up many times. The read finishes 3 residues shy of the CDR3 end, and the germline J gene is used to complete it. This chain connects TRBV18 to TRBJ1-6, with D possibly being TRBD1 (5 bases). The CDR3 covers 16 residues. The V end was cut by 3 bases, the J end by 6 bases, with 15 bases between. Germline assignment: CDR1 KGHSH and CDR2 LQKENI. CDR3 sequence reads: CASSPRAARSNSPLHF. CDR3 bases read: TGTGCCAGCTCACCCAGGGCGGCCCGGTCTAATTCACCC. Based on the CDR3 plus reference TRBV18 and TRBJ1-6, the full variable domain is NAGVMQNPRHLVRRRGQEARLRCSPMKGHSHVYWYRQLPEEGLKFMVYLQKENIIDESGMPKERFSAEFPKEGPSILRIQQVVRGDSAAYFCASSPRAARSNSPLHFGNGTRLTVT.

This clone showed up many times. The read is 3 residues too short to cover the CDR3 end, so that end is filled in from the germline J gene. The gene calls are TRBV11-2 and TRBJ2-7; 8 bases agree with TRBD2. The trim removed 5 bases at V and 2 bases at J, leaving 5 bases unmatched. Germline CDR1 and CDR2: SGHAT and FQNNGV. The CDR3 consists of 14 residues. The CDR3 loop is CASSLGGGPYEQYF. The CDR3 bases that were read are TGTGCCAGCAGCCTTGGCGGGGGGCCCTACGAG.

This clone came up many times. The read terminates 3 residues ahead of where the CDR3 ends, so the germline J gene completes it. The chain employs TRBV10-3 and TRBJ2-5, with D possibly TRBD1 on 5 matching bases. V was cut by 11 bases and J by 1 base, with 14 bases left in between. CDR1 is ENHRY and CDR2 is SYGVKD in the germline V gene. This CDR3 contains 13 residues. CDR3 DNA (partial): TGTGCCGCCCATCCCGACAGCCAAGAGACC. Protein sequence: CAAHPDSQET. The whole CDR3 protein reads CAAHPDSQETQYF.

Ten or more counts support this clone. The read gets to within 3 residues of the CDR3 end, and the germline J gene fills in the rest. This chain links TRBV5-4 with TRBJ1-3; D might be TRBD1 (5 bases). Germline V CDR1 and CDR2: SGHNT, YYREEE (reference sequence). CDR3 length equals 14 residues. V lost 6 bases and J lost 0, with 10 bases in between. CDR3 DNA, as far as it was read: TGTGCCAGCACCGATCAGGGCTCTGGAAACACC. Translated, it gives CASTDQGSGNT. The entire CDR3 sequence reads CASTDQGSGNTIYF.

This clone was found many times. The CDR3 end lies 3 residues beyond the end of the read and is filled in from the germline J gene. J is TRBJ2-1 and V is TRBV18; no definite D call. Trimming removed 3 bases at V and 5 bases at J, with 8 bases between. The CDR3 has 13 residues. The germline V gene encodes CDR1 KGHSH and CDR2 LQKENI. The CDR3 is CASSPSMDNEQFF. The sequenced CDR3 bases are TGTGCCAGCTCACCGAGCATGGACAATGAG.

This clone was seen ten or more times. Read coverage stops 3 residues before the CDR3 terminus; the germline J gene supplies the remainder. J is TRBJ2-7 and V is TRBV28; 14 nucleotides match TRBD2. J was trimmed by 2 bases and V by 6 bases; bases with no gene match: 9. The CDR3 has 17 residues. Looked up from germline, CDR1 is MDHEN and CDR2 is SYDVKM. The CDR3 sequence is CASSQTSGRAEPYEQYF. CDR3 bases read: TGTGCCAGCAGCCAGACTAGCGGGAGGGCAGAACCCTACGAG.

This clone came up many times. The sequence runs out 3 residues before the end of the CDR3; the remainder is reconstructed from the germline J gene. The rearrangement links TRBV10-3 to TRBJ1-1, with unresolved D. CDR3 size: 15 residues. The germline CDR1 and CDR2 sequences are ENHRY and SYGVKD. With 8 bases removed from V and 4 bases from J, the gap between germline ends came to 20 bases. CDR3 loop: CAIGSTRAGATEAFF. CDR3 DNA, as far as it was read: TGTGCCATCGGTAGTACGCGGGCGGGCGCCACTGAA.

This clone was found many times. The CDR3 goes on 3 residues after the read ends, and that part is filled in from the germline J gene. The chain has TRBV20-1 and TRBJ1-1, with a possible D match to TRBD1 (5 bases). Germline V gene sequence: CDR1 DFQATT, CDR2 SNEGSKA (reference sequence). CDR3 size: 17 residues. The V end lost 0 bases, the J end lost 0 bases, and 17 bases lay between the germline ends. CDR3 amino acids: CSARDGQGFYMNTEAFF. CDR3 bases read: TGCAGTGCTAGAGATGGGCAGGGCTTCTACATGAACACTGAA.

This clone was detected ten times or more. CDR3 in amino acids: CASSDRNEQFF. The part of the CDR3 DNA that was read is TGTGCCAGCAGTGACCGCAATGAG. The chain employs TRBV2 and TRBJ2-1; no reliable D call. The CDR3 goes on 3 residues after the read ends, and that part is filled in from the germline J gene. Trimming took 3 bases from V and 6 from J, leaving 3 bases between them. The CDR3 covers 11 residues. From germline, CDR1 is SNHLY and CDR2 FYNNEI. Full variable domain (rest looked up from reference TRBV2 and TRBJ2-1): EPEVTQTPSHQVTQMGQEVILRCVPISNHLYFYWYRQILGQKVEFLVSFYNNEISEKSEIFDDQFSVERPDGSNFTLKIRSTKLEDSAMYFCASSDRNEQFFGPGTRLTVL.

This clone has ten or more counts. The part of the CDR3 DNA that was read is TGCAGCGCTAGCGGGAGAGTTGACACCGGGGAG. It is translated as CSASGRVDTGE. The full-length CDR3 reads as CSASGRVDTGELFF. The chain couples TRBV29-1 to TRBJ2-2, with 10 positions matching TRBD2. The missing CDR3 end, 3 residues past where the read stops, is filled in from the germline J gene. CDR3 length: 14 amino acids. V was pared by 7 bases and J by 3 bases, with 5 bases of the junction left unmatched. Germline CDR1 reads SQVTM; CDR2 reads ANQGSEA.

Concerning this clone itself: The read ends 3 residues early relative to the CDR3; the germline J gene fills the gap. The rearrangement uses TRBV11-2 and TRBJ1-1; D might be TRBD1 (5 bases). The CDR3 covers 15 residues. In germline, CDR1 is SGHAT, CDR2 FQNNGV. The V end was cut by 2 bases, the J end by 0 bases, with 10 bases between. Partial CDR3 DNA: TGTGCCAGCAGCTTACTGGGGGGTATGAACACTGAA. This gives the protein CASSLLGGMNTE. In full, the CDR3 is CASSLLGGMNTEAFF.

This clone was counted many times. With the read ending 3 residues before the CDR3 end, the germline J gene is used to fill in that end. The chain carries TRBV30 and TRBJ1-1, with TRBD1 matching over 8 bases. Germline V CDR1 and CDR2: GTSNPN, SVGIG (reference sequence). The CDR3 extends over 14 amino acids. Trimming cost V 3 bases and J 3 bases; bases outside gene matches: 6. The covered CDR3 bases are TGTGCCTGGAGATCGGACAGGGCCTACACTGAA. Protein sequence: CAWRSDRAYTE. Given in full, the CDR3 is CAWRSDRAYTEAFF.

This clone was observed a few times. The read is 3 residues too short to cover the CDR3 end, so that end is filled in from the germline J gene. The gene calls are TRBV18 and TRBJ2-7, with 9 bases matching TRBD1. From germline, CDR1 is KGHSH and CDR2 LQKENI. Trimming took 2 bases from V and 3 from J; bases not matched to a gene: 8. CDR3 size: 16 residues. The sequenced CDR3 bases are TGTGCCAGCTCACCAAATGGGGGACAGGGCCTCTACGAG. Translated, it gives CASSPNGGQGLYE. The complete CDR3 reads CASSPNGGQGLYEQYF.

This clone was detected many times. The read ends 3 residues before the CDR3 terminus; that terminus is restored from the germline J gene. The V call is TRBV20-1, the J call TRBJ1-1, with a weak D call TRBD1 (6 bases). V lost 3 bases and J lost 1, with 15 bases in between. This CDR3 is 15 amino acids long. Per the germline V gene, CDR1 is DFQATT and CDR2 is SNEGSKA (reference sequence). The CDR3 sequence is CSASRTGTWNTEAFF. The CDR3 bases that were read are TGCAGTGCTAGTAGAACCGGGACATGGAACACTGAA.

This clone came up many times. The DNA ends 3 residues before the CDR3 does, and the rest of the CDR3 is filled in from the germline J gene. The chain couples TRBV20-1 to TRBJ2-7; D gene ambiguous. Germline assignment: CDR1 DFQATT and CDR2 SNEGSKA (reference sequence). V was cut by 3 bases and J by 2 bases, with 8 bases left in between. The CDR3 loop spans 12 amino acids. CDR3 loop: CSARGVAYEQYF. The DNA read from the CDR3 is TGCAGTGCTAGGGGCGTAGCCTACGAG.

This clone has ten or more counts. The CDR3 end is not reached by the read, which stops 3 residues before it; the germline J gene fills it in. This chain uses TRBV7-9 with TRBJ1-2; tentative D call: TRBD1 (5 bases). The length of the CDR3 is 14 residues. Germline V gene lookup returns CDR1 SEHNR and CDR2 FQNEAQ (reference sequence). Between the trimmed V and J ends, which lost 5 bases and 3 bases, there was a span of 13 bases. The CDR3 here is CASSQSLRDYGYTF. CDR3 DNA, as far as it was read: TGTGCCAGCAGCCAATCCCTCAGGGACTATGGC.

This clone was counted many times. Read sequence stops 3 residues before the CDR3 end, and the germline J gene provides the missing end. The rearrangement uses TRBV19 and TRBJ2-7; TRBD2 matches at 9 bases. The CDR3 sequence is 16 residues long. The V gene end was trimmed by 4 bases and the J gene end by 6 bases; junction bases not matched to a gene: 13. Germline V gene data show CDR1 as LNHDA and CDR2 as SQIVND (reference sequence). The CDR3 sequence: CASSTSPGLAMREQYF. The DNA read from the CDR3 is TGTGCCAGTAGTACCTCACCGGGACTAGCCATGCGCGAG.

This clone was seen at least ten times. The read ends 3 residues early relative to the CDR3; the germline J gene fills the gap. The J gene is TRBJ2-7, the V gene TRBV19, with 11 bases matching TRBD1. This CDR3 region has 16 residues. J was trimmed by 4 bases and V by 1 base; bases with no gene match: 6. Germline lookup yields CDR1 LNHDA and CDR2 SQIVND (reference sequence). The CDR3 here is CASSIGGQGADYEQYF. The CDR3 bases that were read are TGTGCCAGTAGTATAGGCGGACAGGGGGCGGATTACGAG.

This clone was counted ten times or more. The read falls 3 residues short of the CDR3 end, and the missing part is taken from the germline J gene. This chain connects TRBV30 to TRBJ1-5; 7 nucleotides agree with TRBD1. The ends lost 2 bases at V and 5 bases at J; junction bases unmatched: 9. Per the germline V gene, CDR1 is GTSNPN and CDR2 is SVGIG (reference sequence). This CDR3 has 15 residues. The CDR3 loop is CAWSRDRENDQPQHF. The covered CDR3 bases are TGTGCCTGGAGTCGAGACAGGGAGAATGATCAGCCC.

The sample holds many counts of this clone. Read coverage stops 3 residues before the CDR3 terminus; the germline J gene supplies the remainder. This chain joins TRBV2 and TRBJ2-1; possibly TRBD1 for D (6 bases). The ends were cut back, 2 bases at V and 4 bases at J, with 21 bases in the middle. Germline V gene sequence: CDR1 SNHLY, CDR2 FYNNEI. This CDR3 is 18 amino acids long. CDR3 DNA (partial): TGTGCCAGCAGTGAAAGAGTTGGTGGTGGCAGGGGATACAATGAG. It translates to CASSERVGGGRGYNE. From start to end, the CDR3 is CASSERVGGGRGYNEQFF.